This TCR beta chain was sequenced during a study of regulatory T cells in long-lasting Graves disease. The germline CDR1 and CDR2 sequences are DFQATT and SNEGSKA (reference sequence). The CDR3 spans 12 residues. Trimming stripped 5 bases from V and 1 base from J, with 8 bases between. The TCR beta library used iRepertoire HTBI primers with Arm-PCR amplification of CDR3. Source study methods: Gene usage covered 62 TRBV and some 13 TRBJ segments. TCRdb re-derived calls from the multiplex PCR reads in MiXCR, one entry per CDR3 protein. The V and J calls shown here were made by TCRdb, not taken from the authors' results. Of fewer than 450,000 distinct CDR3 sequences listed, roughly 20% are singletons. This clonotype was seen ten or more times. Its specificity is unknown. Time point indicated: persistent/refractory GD, antithyroid drugs over 5 years with positive TRAb. Researchers made the TCR library from RNA that was extracted from PBMCs.

General study findings and limits: Persistent cases favored TRBV28, TRBJ1-2 and TRBJ2-5. A greater number of public clonotypes (approximately 2,700) was shared by persistent patients than by new patients (about 960).

The source was peripheral blood mononuclear cells (PBMCs), collected when the disease was refractory, from a patient treated with antithyroid drugs. The sequence derives from a female donor with Graves disease. The chain combines TRBV20-1 with TRBJ1-1; D is unclear. The CDR3 DNA reads as TGCAGTGCTTCCCAAGCGAACACTGAAGCTTTCTTT. Protein product: CSASQANTEAFF.